This T cell receptor beta chain appears in the sequencing data of a study of blood T cells in healthy people across ages (dated by TCRdb to the mid-2010s). About the full investigation: In model experiments, template switching captured roughly one uniquely barcoded TCR beta cDNA molecule for every two T cells. To track age-related changes in TCR beta repertoire diversity, the study relied on deep sequencing normalized with unique cDNA molecular identifiers. The donors were divided into four age groups: young (average approximately 17 years), middle-aged (about 40), aged (approximately 59) and long-lived (approximately 74). To avoid experimental bias, donors of different ages were randomly spread across the sequencing lanes. For two donors (one aged 18 to 29 and one aged 80 or older), the study analyzed two additional independent replicas of 1 million unique cDNA reads from the same blood draw. The research as a whole found: Total diversity estimates from one million sequenced T cells were considered lower bounds and underestimates. The long-lived group showed more naive CD4+ T cells, fewer expanded clones and increased TCR diversity than the aged group, suggesting age selection. Conclusive comparison of naive and antigen-experienced compartments was prevented by the profiling of bulk unsorted PBMCs. Observed TCR beta diversity correlated strongly with the percentage of naive T cells measured by flow cytometry. As age increased, observed TCR beta diversity per million T cells dropped in a roughly linear way, and a significant reduction was already evident by age 40. Because the CMV infection status of the donors was unknown, age-related changes in expanded clonotypes may potentially have been confounded.

Preparation of the library involved 5' RACE. Sequencing took place on an Illumina HiSeq 2500. A second PCR of roughly 7 to 11 cycles was performed with a sample-barcoded 5' primer and a J-beta primer mix. A unique molecular identifier was introduced onto each TCR beta cDNA molecule by a template-switch 5' adaptor carrying 12 random nucleotides. At least 3 million CDR3-containing paired-end reads were obtained from each sample. All of the RNA was converted into first-strand cDNA using the Mint cDNA synthesis kit, with a TRBC-specific oligonucleotide serving as the primer. Following uracil-DNA glycosylase treatment, all cDNA underwent a first 18-cycle PCR with the universal primers M1SS and BC2_uni_R. As for the authors' bioinformatics: For normalization, 1 million high-quality reads, each with a distinct molecular identifier, were randomly selected from each sample. Reads with shared molecular identifiers were discarded instead of being binned into consensus sequences. MiTCR, run with a Q25 quality threshold and the strictest error-elimination algorithm, handled CDR3 identification, clonotype clustering and error correction. Lower-bound total TCR beta diversity was estimated with a nonparametric unseen species model using Euler transformation. The public reads were run again by TCRdb, first through fastp at Q25 and then through MiXCR, and only productive beta chains were kept. Each entry merges the rows of one CDR3 protein and shows their most common DNA and genes. None of the V and J calls come from the authors' own analysis; TCRdb made them. Here the sample has some 920,000 distinct CDR3 sequences; just over 50% occur a single time. The top ten constitute about a fifth of the sample.

The cysteine opens and the phenylalanine closes a CDR3 of 14 amino acids. The kept DNA is CDR3 alone, 42 bases in frame from the first base. V gives up 6 bases and J gives up 6 bases, and the segment between their germline ends measures 14 bases. CDR1 and CDR2 were assigned from the germline V gene as LGHNA and YSLEER. With regard to this clonotype: What this receptor recognizes is not known. Base qualities are not recorded, but no much larger clone differs from it by a single base.

The donors were roughly 39 Caucasian individuals from Russia, aged 6 to 90 years, who were systemically healthy. About 9.6 milliliters of peripheral blood were collected from each donor into EDTA-treated Vacutainer tubes. Ficoll-Paque density-gradient centrifugation was used to isolate PBMCs, with at least 7 million per sample. Trizol reagent was used to extract total RNA from the PBMCs, yielding at least 5.5 micrograms per sample. Naive CD45RAhigh/CD27high T cell percentages were measured by flow cytometry on a PBMC aliquot from every donor. The chain is made from TRBV4-3 and TRBJ2-2; matching of 6 bases hints at TRBD2 as the D gene. Sequencing was done on a sample of blood. This receptor was taken from a woman in her fifties or sixties in good health. The DNA sequence is TGCGCCAGCAGACTCGGGAGATACGCCGGGGAGCTGTTTTTT. Its protein is CASRLGRYAGELFF.